Below, 20 T cell receptor beta chains from the same sample are listed, as sequenced in a study of CD8 T cells in ankylosing spondylitis. These receptors' antigens are unknown. Broader study findings: Made up of several highly homologous variants, a TCR beta motif appeared characteristic of ankylosing spondylitis blood.

TCRdb recomputed calls from the 5' RACE reads with MiXCR, one row per CDR3 protein. The sample records around 540,000 distinct CDR3 sequences, about 12% being singletons. Specimen: blood, either unsorted or a sorted T cell fraction (not recorded which). The receptors stem from a male donor with ankylosing spondylitis.

The chain is built from TRBV29-1 and TRBJ2-5; perhaps TRBD2 as D (5 bases). V was shortened by 4 bases and J by 4 bases, with 13 bases between the two germline ends. CDR3 length equals 13 residues. Germline CDR1 SQVTM, CDR2 ANQGSEA. This CDR3 is CSVAQSRGETQYF. CDR3 nucleotides: TGCAGCGTTGCGCAGTCACGGGGAGAGACCCAGTACTTC.

This clonotype came up many times. V gene TRBV4-1 combines with J gene TRBJ2-7; TRBD1 matches at 9 bases. The J segment lost 5 bases and the V segment lost 5 bases, leaving 4 bases of the junction unmatched. The CDR3 is made up of 13 amino acids. The germline gives CDR1 MGHRA, CDR2 YSYEKL. CDR3 DNA: TGCGCCAGCAGCGTGGACAGGGGCCACGAGCAGTACGTC. Amino acid sequence: CASSVDRGHEQYV.

This clonotype was recorded many times. This sequence joins TRBV20-1 and TRBJ1-1, with D possibly being TRBD1 (6 bases). The ends were cut back, 3 bases at V and 1 base at J, with 9 bases in the middle. The CDR3 is 13 residues long. Per the germline V gene, CDR1 is DFQATT and CDR2 is SNEGSKA (reference sequence). The CDR3 region is CSARLDRNTEAFF. CDR3 coding DNA: TGCAGTGCTAGGTTGGACAGGAACACTGAAGCTTTCTTT.

This clonotype was observed a few times. The CDR3 nucleotides are TGTGCCAGCAGTTTAACCCCCGGGCAGGGTCCTAGCGCATATGAGCAGTTCTTC. Translating gives CASSLTPGQGPSAYEQFF. J is TRBJ2-1 and V is TRBV12-3 or TRBV12-4; D may be TRBD2 (6 bases). The CDR3 has 18 residues. V was shortened by 2 bases and J by 8 bases, with 25 bases between the two germline ends.

A few counts support this clonotype. The chain joins TRBV18 to TRBJ2-7; D uncertain. Trimming removed 3 bases from V and 6 bases from J, with 24 bases in between. The CDR3 loop spans 17 amino acids. CDR1 KGHSH and CDR2 LQKENI come from the germline V gene. DNA for the CDR3: TGTGCCAGCTCACCGAAATCGGACGGACCCTCGGCATCCGAGCAGTACTTC. Protein: CASSPKSDGPSASEQYF. Combining the CDR3 with reference TRBV18 and TRBJ2-7 gives the whole variable domain NAGVMQNPRHLVRRRGQEARLRCSPMKGHSHVYWYRQLPEEGLKFMVYLQKENIIDESGMPKERFSAEFPKEGPSILRIQQVVRGDSAAYFCASSPKSDGPSASEQYFGPGTRLTVT.

The genes are TRBV20-1 and TRBJ2-1; D unclear. V was pared by 5 bases and J by 13 bases, with 12 bases between. This CDR3 contains 10 residues. Germline CDR1 DFQATT, CDR2 SNEGSKA (reference sequence). The CDR3 DNA reads as TGCAGTGCTGCCACGGTTAGCCAGTTCTTC. Translating it yields CSAATVSQFF.

This clonotype was detected only a few times. The genes are TRBV5-1 and TRBJ1-1, with D hard to call. CDR3 length: 13 amino acids. V gave up 2 bases and J gave up 4 bases, with 9 bases separating them. CDR1 is SGHRS, CDR2 YFSETQ, per germline. The CDR3 nucleotides are TGCGCCAGCAGCTTACCAACTCGCACTGAAGCTTTCTTT. As protein: CASSLPTRTEAFF.

This clonotype was found many times. This sequence joins TRBV6-1 and TRBJ1-5, with TRBD1 identical over 7 bases. The CDR3 covers 13 residues. CDR1 MNHNS and CDR2 SASEGT come from the germline V gene. V shed 5 bases and J 4 bases; nucleotides not matched to a gene: 2. The CDR3 loop reads CASSTQGNQPQHF. CDR3 nucleotide sequence: TGTGCCAGCAGTACACAGGGGAATCAGCCCCAGCATTTT.

The chain has TRBV29-1 and TRBJ2-5; a possible D gene is TRBD2 (6 bases). In germline, CDR1 is SQVTM, CDR2 ANQGSEA. Trimming shortened V by 1 base and J by 5 bases, and 8 bases separated the two germline ends. The CDR3 contains 12 residues. This CDR3 is CSVEGRAETQYF. The CDR3 coding sequence is TGCAGCGTTGAAGGGAGGGCGGAGACCCAGTACTTC.

This clonotype has only a few counts. This chain links TRBV7-9 with TRBJ1-1; D might be TRBD1 (6 bases). The V gene lost 5 bases and the J gene lost 1 base, with 17 bases spanning the gap. The CDR3 runs 16 residues. CDR1 and CDR2 (germline): SEHNR, FQNEAQ (reference sequence). CDR3 DNA sequence: TGTGCCAGCAGCCTCCCCTTCGGGACAACGAACACTGAAGCTTTCTTT. Encoded protein: CASSLPFGTTNTEAFF.

Ten or more counts support this clonotype. This chain uses TRBV12-3 or TRBV12-4 with TRBJ2-3; D remains ambiguous. V shed 2 bases and J shed 0 bases, with 9 bases lying between them. The CDR3 contains 15 residues. CDR3 region: CASSLRAGSTDTQYF. The CDR3 region has the DNA TGTGCCAGCAGTTTACGGGCAGGTAGCACAGATACGCAGTATTTT.

This clonotype was recorded at least ten times. CDR3 sequence: CASSQVAGVSYNEQFF. In nucleotides, the CDR3 is TGTGCCAGCAGCCAAGTGGCGGGAGTCTCCTACAATGAGCAGTTCTTC. This sequence joins TRBV3-1 and TRBJ2-1; 7 nucleotides line up with TRBD2. Germline trimming cut 1 base from V and 0 bases from J; bases unmatched to any gene: 3. CDR3 length: 16 amino acids. Germline V gene sequence: CDR1 LGHDT, CDR2 YNNKEL (reference sequence).

The chain employs TRBV12-5 and TRBJ1-1, with 9 positions matching TRBD1. The CDR3 contains 14 residues. V gave up 5 bases and J gave up 7 bases; unmatched junction bases: 8. Germline CDR1 reads LGHNT; CDR2 reads FRNRAP. The CDR3 DNA follows: TGTGCTAGTGGTCCCCACAGGGGGCGGATTGAAGCTTTCTTT. It is translated as CASGPHRGRIEAFF. The whole variable domain, remainder taken from reference TRBV12-5 and TRBJ1-1, is DARVTQTPRHKVTEMGQEVTMRCQPILGHNTVFWYRQTMMQGLELLAYFRNRAPLDDSGMPKDRFSAEMPDATLATLKIQPSEPRDSAVYFCASGPHRGRIEAFFGQGTRLTVV.

The chain carries TRBV6-5 and TRBJ2-1; 8 nucleotides match TRBD2. After removal of 2 bases from V and 12 bases from J, the junction contained 12 bases not matched to a gene. CDR3 length: 15 amino acids. Germline V gene sequence: CDR1 MNHEY, CDR2 SVGAGI. The CDR3 sequence: CASSYGTSGLNRQFF. The CDR3, as DNA: TGTGCCAGCAGTTACGGCACTAGCGGTCTAAATCGGCAGTTCTTC.

This clonotype was seen only once. This chain joins TRBV19 and TRBJ2-6; D perhaps matches TRBD1 (5 bases). Looked up from germline, CDR1 is LNHDA and CDR2 is SQIVND (reference sequence). V lost 0 bases and J lost 1, with 7 bases in between. There are 16 residues in the CDR3. CDR3 in amino acids: CASSIDQGSGANVLTF. CDR3 sequence (DNA): TGTGCCAGTAGTATAGACCAGGGATCTGGGGCCAACGTCCTGACTTTC.

In DNA form, the CDR3 reads TGTGCCAGCAGCCAAGTTAGAGGAACGAGCTCCTACAATGAGCAGTTCTTC. Translation: CASSQVRGTSSYNEQFF. This chain connects TRBV7-2 to TRBJ2-1, with D unresolved. This CDR3 is built from 17 residues. Looked up from germline, CDR1 is SGHTA and CDR2 is FQGNSA. V lost 5 bases to trimming and J lost 0 bases, with 17 bases between them.

The chain couples TRBV11-1 to TRBJ2-7; the match to TRBD2 covers 14 bases. The CDR3 runs to 16 residues. V gave up 4 bases and J gave up 5 bases; unmatched junction bases: 7. Germline V gene data show CDR1 as SGHAT and CDR2 as FQDESV (reference sequence). The CDR3 loop is CASSSRTSGRFDEQYF. As DNA, the CDR3 is TGTGCCAGCAGCTCCCGGACTAGCGGGAGGTTCGACGAGCAGTACTTC.

This clonotype was counted a few times. CDR3 residues: CATSPTRGGEQYF. The CDR3 region has the DNA TGTGCCACCAGCCCGACTAGGGGGGGGGAGCAGTACTTC. This rearrangement joins TRBV15 to TRBJ2-7; D perhaps matches TRBD2 (7 bases). CDR3 length: 13 residues. Per the germline V gene, CDR1 is LNHNV and CDR2 is YYDKDF (reference sequence). V was pared by 5 bases and J by 7 bases, with 15 bases between. The variable domain in full, completed from reference TRBV15 and TRBJ2-7, reads DAMVIQNPRYQVTQFGKPVTLSCSQTLNHNVMYWYQQKSSQAPKLLFHYYDKDFNNEADTPDNFQSRRPNTSFCFLDIRSPGLGDTAMYLCATSPTRGGEQYFGPGTRLTVT.

This clonotype was recorded a few times. The chain uses TRBV15 and TRBJ2-6; D remains unclear. V was shortened by 1 base and J by 0 bases, with 7 bases between the two germline ends. Germline loops: CDR1 LNHNV, CDR2 YYDKDF (reference sequence). The CDR3 extends over 16 amino acids. The CDR3 nucleotides read TGTGCCACCAGCAGAGGGCAGAGCTCTGGGGCCAACGTCCTGACTTTC. This gives the protein CATSRGQSSGANVLTF.

This clonotype was detected ten times or more. The J gene is TRBJ2-1, the V gene TRBV12-3 or TRBV12-4; a possible D gene is TRBD2 (5 bases). This CDR3 spans 12 amino acids. V gave up 5 bases and J gave up 9 bases, with 11 bases separating them. The CDR3 DNA is TGTGCCAGCAGTCAGGACTGGGCTGAGCAGTTCTTC. As protein: CASSQDWAEQFF.